This T cell receptor beta chain was recovered during a study of early T cells in non-severe SARS-CoV-2 infection. The overall study: Sequenced material consisted of bulk RNA (from unsorted whole blood), and chains were unpaired.

Each single cDNA molecule received a unique molecular identifier. TCRdb used MiXCR to reprocess the 5' RACE reads, holding one entry per CDR3 protein. In the table there are approximately 80,000 distinct CDR3 sequences, about an eighth of which are singletons. The CDR3 is 14 amino acids. The J segment lost 5 bases and the V segment lost 4 bases, leaving 6 bases of the junction unmatched. Germline V gives CDR1 MDHEN, CDR2 SYDVKM. This receptor was obtained from an adult who was a healthcare worker with PCR-confirmed SARS-CoV-2 infection or an uninfected control (not recorded which). The chain joins TRBV28 to TRBJ2-7; 9 bases line up with TRBD2. Specimen: whole blood. CDR3 coding DNA: TGTGCCAGCAGTTGGTTAGCGGGAGTAAACGAGCAGTACTTC. This translates into CASSWLAGVNEQYF.